These 8 T cell receptor beta chains originate from one sample sequenced in a study of shared clonotypes between healthy human individuals. Libraries were prepared by immunoSEQ multiplex PCR; TCRdb keeps only in-frame clonotypes and omits some of them. The top ten hold around 0.45% of the sample, which has roughly 1.5 million clones, 98% seen once. Sequencing was done on a sample of naive CD4+ T cells sorted from blood. The subset: CD45RA+ positively selected. These receptor sequences come from a man aged 30 to 39 in good health.

The V gene is TRBV7-2, the J gene TRBJ2-7, with D possibly being TRBD2 (6 bases). Germline V gene data show CDR1 as SGHTA and CDR2 as FQGNSA. The CDR3 is 15 residues long. The V end lost 5 bases, the J end lost 6 bases, and 20 bases lay between the germline ends. DNA for the CDR3: TGTGCCAGCAGCACGGAGGGGATAGGGTCGAGCGAGCAGTACTTC. This gives the protein CASSTEGIGSSEQYF.

This rearrangement joins TRBV5-6 to TRBJ2-1; 9 bases are a match to TRBD2. This CDR3 region has 16 residues. V lost 4 bases, J lost 5 bases, and 10 bases stayed unmatched. CDR1 and CDR2 from the germline V gene are SGHDT and YYEEEE. The CDR3 loop is CASSVASGTGDNEQFF. As DNA, the CDR3 is TGTGCCAGCAGCGTAGCTAGCGGGACGGGAGACAATGAGCAGTTCTTC.

The chain combines TRBV6-1 with TRBJ2-1; a weak D match, TRBD1 (7 bases). The CDR3 covers 18 residues. Germline V lookup: CDR1 MNHNS, CDR2 SASEGT. Trimming stripped 2 bases from V and 4 bases from J, with 21 bases between. CDR3 coding DNA: TGTGCCAGCAGTGAAAAGGGCGGGAAGACAGGGATATACAATGAGCAGTTCTTC. Residues: CASSEKGGKTGIYNEQFF.

The J gene is TRBJ1-3, the V gene TRBV4-1, with D possibly matching TRBD1 (5 bases). Germline V CDR1 and CDR2: MGHRA, YSYEKL. V lost 2 bases and J 2 bases, leaving 10 bases between the germline ends. The CDR3 spans 15 residues. The CDR3 loop reads CASSQIGGAGNTIYF. Here the CDR3 DNA reads TGCGCCAGCAGCCAAATCGGGGGAGCTGGAAACACCATATATTTT.

This chain uses TRBV7-9 with TRBJ1-1; no definite D call. V gave up 8 bases and J gave up 2 bases, with 18 bases separating them. Germline V gene data show CDR1 as SEHNR and CDR2 as FQNEAQ (reference sequence). The CDR3 is 15 residues long. The DNA for the CDR3 is TGTGCCAGCCGGCCGCGAGAGGCGGAAAACACTGAAGCTTTCTTT. Amino acids: CASRPREAENTEAFF. The variable domain in full, completed from reference TRBV7-9 and TRBJ1-1, reads DTGVSQNPRHKITKRGQNVTFRCDPISEHNRLYWYRQTLGQGPEFLTYFQNEAQLEKSRLLSDRFSAERPKGSFSTLEIQRTEQGDSAMYLCASRPREAENTEAFFGQGTRLTVV.

The chain couples TRBV10-1 to TRBJ1-1; D gene unclear. V was pared by 6 bases and J by 5 bases, with 10 bases between. The CDR3 sequence is 12 residues long. Germline V gives CDR1 WNHNN, CDR2 SYGVQD (reference sequence). DNA for the CDR3: TGCGCCAGCAGCGGCCTTGGGACTGAAGCTTTCTTT. It encodes CASSGLGTEAFF.

The chain couples TRBV4-1 to TRBJ2-7; 10 bases align to TRBD2. In germline, CDR1 is MGHRA, CDR2 YSYEKL. With 1 base clipped from V and 0 bases from J, the junction kept 3 bases outside the gene matches. The CDR3 spans 16 residues. CDR3 nucleotide sequence: TGCGCCAGCAGCCAAGTTCTAGCGGGAGTCTCCTACGAGCAGTACTTC. It codes for CASSQVLAGVSYEQYF.

The CDR3 sequence: CASSEVPSGVSTDTQYF. The CDR3 bases are TGTGCCAGCAGTGAGGTGCCTAGCGGGGTTAGCACAGATACGCAGTATTTT. The chain has TRBV6-1 and TRBJ2-3; TRBD2 aligns across 9 bases. Germline values: CDR1 MNHNS, CDR2 SASEGT. The CDR3 length is 17 residues. V lost 3 bases, J lost 0 bases, and 7 bases stayed unmatched.